This T cell receptor beta chain was sequenced during a study of PD-L1 blockade in urothelial cancer. About the research overall: Reported median T cell count for blood samples was 110,000 to 150,000.

The CDR3 spans 16 residues. Trimming took 2 bases from V and 5 from J; bases not matched to a gene: 4. Germline CDR1 and CDR2: MNHNY and SVGAGI (reference sequence). This clone occurred once. Its antigen is as yet unknown. Clones were sequenced by immunoSEQ multiplex PCR, and TCRdb holds only the in-frame ones, with some missing. The sample has approximately 88,000 clones; around 83% are singletons. Study-wide results and limits: Larger 3-week expansion of tumor-associated blood clones was seen in durable-benefit patients.

Time point noted: pretreatment peripheral blood. The chain uses TRBV6-6 and TRBJ2-5, with 14 bases that match TRBD2. The input for sequencing was PBMCs, taken around atezolizumab (anti-PD-L1) treatment. This clonotype was obtained from a man between 60 and 70 years old with urothelial cancer. The CDR3 DNA follows: TGTGCCAGCAGTTACCGACTAGCGGGGGGGCAGGAGACCCAGTACTTC. This sequence encodes CASSYRLAGGQETQYF.